This T cell receptor beta chain is from a study of cytomegalovirus exposure and HLA in healthy donors. Study results and limitations: The study labeled fewer than 200 TCR beta chains cytomegalovirus-associated. Reports showed the classifier diagnosing cytomegalovirus status with high specificity and sensitivity.

Only in-frame clones appear in the TCRdb table, and some are missing; sequencing was by immunoSEQ multiplex PCR. In the table there are some 120,000 clones, over 65% of which are singletons. This clone has a handful of counts. Its antigen remains unidentified. Source material: PBMCs. This clonotype originated in a woman in her 30s in good health and CMV-seronegative.

Here the CDR3 reads CASRNWGLGTGQPQHF. CDR3 DNA: TGTGCCAGCAGAAACTGGGGCCTCGGAACGGGTCAGCCCCAGCATTTT. The chain has TRBV5-6 and TRBJ1-5, with D perhaps TRBD1 (5 bases). Germline V CDR1 and CDR2: SGHDT, YYEEEE. Trimming stripped 5 bases from V and 6 bases from J, with 21 bases between. This CDR3 contains 16 residues.